This is a list of T cell receptor beta chains from one sample in a study of cytomegalovirus exposure and HLA in healthy donors. Here immunoSEQ multiplex PCR was the method, and the copy in TCRdb shows in-frame clones only, minus some. The repertoire holds 80,000 to 100,000 clones, roughly 70% seen once, with about a sixth in the top ten. The sequencing input was PBMCs. These receptors originate from a woman under 30 in good health and CMV-seropositive. Each CDR3 is given with its conserved first and last residue. Fields, in order: clone size, V gene, J gene, D gene, CDR3 protein, CDR3 DNA. The D gene is left open where the match is weak. Rows give clone size only sometimes, using once, few, many, or a class for an expanded clone.

NA	TRBV28	TRBJ2-7	TRBD2	CASSGAGGRGGMYEQYF	TGTGCCAGCAGCGGAGCGGGAGGCCGCGGCGGGATGTACGAGCAGTACTTC
NA	TRBV7-8	TRBJ2-6	TRBD2	CASSLSFGGRATGANVLTF	TGTGCCAGCAGCTTAAGTTTCGGCGGGAGGGCCACTGGGGCCAACGTCCTGACTTTC
NA	TRBV5-1	TRBJ1-2	TRBD1	CASRPNPGQVVYGYTF	TGCGCCAGCAGACCAAATCCGGGACAGGTTGTGTATGGCTACACCTTC
NA	TRBV28	TRBJ1-3	TRBD1	CASSLSRTGGSVGNTIYF	TGTGCCAGCAGTTTATCCCGGACAGGGGGCTCAGTTGGAAACACCATATATTTT
few	TRBV9	TRBJ1-1	NA	CASSVGGRTEAFF	TGTGCCAGCAGCGTAGGGGGCCGCACTGAAGCTTTCTTT
NA	TRBV6-5	TRBJ1-6	NA	CASSSGDPINSPLHF	TGTGCCAGCAGTTCCGGGGATCCCATTAATTCACCCCTCCACTTT
once	TRBV6-5	TRBJ1-4	NA	CASSYGRGATNEKLFF	TGTGCCAGCAGTTATGGCAGGGGAGCAACTAATGAAAAACTGTTTTTT
NA	TRBV7-2	TRBJ2-1	TRBD1	CASSSDRGDEQFF	TGTGCCAGCAGCTCCGACAGGGGAGATGAGCAGTTCTTC
NA	TRBV7-3	TRBJ2-3	TRBD2	CASSPSGSTDTQYF	TGTGCCAGCAGTCCTAGCGGGAGCACAGATACGCAGTATTTT
few	TRBV4-3	TRBJ2-2	TRBD2	CASSQDPSGRARELFF	TGCGCCAGCAGCCAAGATCCTAGCGGGAGGGCCCGGGAGCTGTTTTTT
NA	TRBV7-2	TRBJ2-2	NA	CASSSSLDSRELFF	TGTGCCAGCAGCTCATCCTTAGACAGCCGGGAGCTGTTTTTT
NA	TRBV6-1	TRBJ1-1	NA	CASSETQGVTEAFF	TGTGCCAGCAGTGAAACCCAGGGCGTCACTGAAGCTTTCTTT
NA	TRBV7-2	TRBJ2-7	TRBD2	CASSLSGGGARYEQYF	TGTGCCAGCAGCTTAAGTGGCGGGGGGGCCCGCTACGAGCAGTACTTC
NA	TRBV4-3	TRBJ2-2	NA	CASSQDFAGELFF	TGCGCCAGCAGCCAAGATTTCGCCGGGGAGCTGTTTTTT
NA	TRBV4-2	TRBJ1-2	TRBD1	CASSQVDRVEGYTF	TGTGCCAGCAGCCAAGTGGACAGGGTTGAAGGCTACACCTTC
NA	TRBV19	TRBJ2-5	TRBD1	CASSLQGAGQETQYF	TGTGCCAGTAGTCTACAGGGGGCAGGGCAAGAGACCCAGTACTTC
NA	TRBV5-1	TRBJ2-5	TRBD2	CASSLVLLAGGETQYF	TGCGCCAGCAGCTTGGTCCTACTAGCGGGAGGAGAGACCCAGTACTTC
few	TRBV5-4	TRBJ2-1	TRBD2	CASSLAPLAGGIAHEQFF	TGTGCCAGCAGCTTGGCGCCACTAGCGGGGGGGATTGCTCATGAGCAGTTCTTC
NA	TRBV10-3	TRBJ1-4	NA	CAIGGLGEKLFF	TGTGCCATCGGGGGGTTGGGTGAAAAACTGTTTTTT
once	TRBV5-1	TRBJ2-3	NA	CASSLEGLNTDTQYF	TGCGCCAGCAGCCTGGAGGGACTTAACACAGATACGCAGTATTTT
few	TRBV25-1	TRBJ1-1	NA	CASSDRSLNTEAFF	TGTGCCAGCAGCGACAGGAGCCTGAACACTGAAGCTTTCTTT
NA	TRBV13	TRBJ1-2	NA	CASSLTRNYGYTF	TGTGCCAGCAGCTTAACGCGGAACTATGGCTACACCTTC
NA	TRBV7-9	TRBJ2-2	TRBD2	CASSRLAGNTGELFF	TGTGCCAGCAGCCGTCTAGCGGGGAACACCGGGGAGCTGTTTTTT
NA	TRBV6-6	TRBJ2-7	TRBD2	CASSPSGGSYEQYF	TGTGCCAGCAGTCCTAGCGGGGGCTCCTACGAGCAGTACTTC
few	TRBV2	TRBJ1-1	NA	CASKMEVNTEAFF	TGTGCCAGTAAGATGGAGGTGAACACTGAAGCTTTCTTT
NA	TRBV7-2	TRBJ2-5	TRBD2	CASSLDHPGLANIWDF	TGTGCCAGCAGCTTAGACCATCCGGGACTAGCGAACATATGGGACTTC
NA	TRBV30	TRBJ1-1	TRBD1	CAWRTGQGTTWGTEAFF	TGTGCCTGGAGAACGGGACAGGGGACTACTTGGGGCACTGAAGCTTTCTTT
NA	TRBV4-2	TRBJ1-3	TRBD1	CASSQDRGSGNTIYF	TGTGCCAGCAGCCAAGACAGGGGGTCTGGAAACACCATATATTTT
few	TRBV4-1	TRBJ2-7	TRBD1	CASSPTGTVTYEQYF	TGCGCCAGCAGCCCAACCGGGACAGTCACCTACGAGCAGTACTTC
NA	TRBV19	TRBJ1-1	TRBD1	CASRGMGQGTEAFF	TGTGCCAGTAGGGGGATGGGACAGGGCACTGAAGCTTTCTTT
NA	TRBV4-1	TRBJ2-3	TRBD1	CASSQVGTGGSDTQYF	TGCGCCAGCAGCCAAGTCGGGACAGGGGGCTCAGATACGCAGTATTTT
NA	TRBV5-3	TRBJ2-1	TRBD1	CARSLVRDRGHNEQFF	TGTGCCAGAAGCTTGGTACGGGACAGGGGACACAATGAGCAGTTCTTC
NA	TRBV9	TRBJ1-1	NA	CASSVVVGRINTEAFF	TGTGCCAGCAGCGTAGTGGTGGGCAGGATCAACACTGAAGCTTTCTTT
NA	TRBV19	TRBJ1-2	NA	CASSESGFVPGYTF	TGTGCCAGTAGTGAATCAGGATTCGTTCCTGGCTACACCTTC
NA	TRBV27	TRBJ2-7	TRBD1	CASSLTGISPYEQYF	TGTGCCAGCAGCTTGACAGGGATTAGCCCCTACGAGCAGTACTTC
NA	TRBV9	TRBJ1-4	NA	CASSAGGEKLFF	TGTGCCAGCAGTGCTGGGGGCGAAAAACTGTTTTTT
NA	TRBV7-3	TRBJ1-1	NA	CASSLNGVNTEAFF	TGTGCCAGCAGCTTAAACGGGGTGAACACTGAAGCTTTCTTT
NA	TRBV7-3	TRBJ2-5	NA	CASSSGLRETQYF	TGTGCCAGCAGCTCAGGGCTAAGGGAGACCCAGTACTTC
NA	TRBV7-6	TRBJ2-7	TRBD2	CASSPGTSGFHYEQYF	TGTGCCAGCAGCCCCGGGACTAGCGGATTTCATTACGAGCAGTACTTC
NA	TRBV6-6	TRBJ2-3	TRBD2	CASSSRTSLADTQYF	TGTGCCAGCAGTTCCCGGACTAGTTTGGCAGATACGCAGTATTTT
few	TRBV30	TRBJ1-4	NA	CAWKFRTGNGRKLFF	TGTGCCTGGAAATTCCGTACAGGGAACGGTCGAAAACTGTTTTTT
NA	TRBV6-5	TRBJ1-5	TRBD1	CASSLGQGHQPQHF	TGTGCCAGCAGTTTGGGACAGGGGCACCAGCCCCAGCATTTT
NA	TRBV6-1	TRBJ1-5	TRBD1	CASSWTGAGQPQHF	TGTGCCAGCAGTTGGACAGGGGCAGGACAGCCCCAGCATTTT
NA	TRBV5-4	TRBJ2-1	TRBD2	CASGLTREHNEQFF	TGTGCCAGCGGCCTGACGCGGGAGCACAATGAGCAGTTCTTC
NA	TRBV7-7	TRBJ1-3	NA	CASSFLGYSGNTIYF	TGTGCCAGCAGCTTCCTCGGGTATTCTGGAAACACCATATATTTT
NA	TRBV9	TRBJ2-2	TRBD2	CASSVTGGPSGGELFF	TGTGCCAGCAGCGTAACGGGAGGGCCCTCGGGCGGGGAGCTGTTTTTT
NA	TRBV4-2	TRBJ2-5	NA	CASSQEVQTLQYF	TGTGCCAGCAGCCAAGAGGTACAGACCCTGCAGTACTTC
NA	TRBV27	TRBJ2-7	NA	CASSTPLAGSGEQYF	TGTGCCAGCAGCACCCCCTTGGCGGGAAGTGGAGAGCAGTACTTC
NA	TRBV6-5	TRBJ1-2	NA	CASSFGQPRSVYTF	TGTGCCAGCAGTTTCGGACAGCCTCGGAGTGTCTACACCTTC
NA	TRBV2	TRBJ1-2	NA	CASSPGNYGYTF	TGTGCCAGCAGTCCAGGGAACTATGGCTACACCTTC
few	TRBV7-9	TRBJ2-7	TRBD1	CASSPTGKVEQYF	TGTGCCAGCAGCCCGACAGGGAAGGTCGAGCAGTACTTC
once	TRBV28	TRBJ1-6	NA	CASRSADRRGSPLHF	TGTGCCAGCAGATCCGCCGACAGGCGAGGCTCACCCCTCCACTTT
few	TRBV28	TRBJ1-2	NA	CASSDLLAGYTF	TGTGCCAGCAGTGACCTCCTAGCGGGCTACACCTTC